These T cell receptor beta chains were read from a single sample in a study of TIL therapy for anti-PD-1-resistant metastatic lung cancer. Profiled with immunoSEQ multiplex PCR; TCRdb holds only in-frame clones, not every one. The table shows roughly 7,400 clones, with roughly 80% occurring only once. Sample: tumor tissue, taken at baseline. These receptors all stem from a person aged 25-85 years with non-small cell lung cancer. Both conserved end residues are part of each CDR3. D genes are given only for firm matches. Size is stated for part of the rows, as once, few or many counts, or as a class when the clone is expanded.

length	V	J	size	D	CDR3	DNA
15	TRBV4-1	TRBJ2-7	once	.	CASSQVDRGSYEQYF	TGCGCCAGCAGCCAAGTTGATCGGGGCTCCTACGAGCAGTACTTC
17	TRBV7-9	TRBJ2-3	few	TRBD1	CASSSADRGPDTDTQYF	TGTGCCAGCAGCTCCGCCGACAGGGGACCGGACACAGATACGCAGTATTTT
15	TRBV6-6	TRBJ1-6	.	.	CASSISGGYNSPLHF	TGTGCCAGCAGTATTTCGGGGGGCTATAATTCACCCCTCCACTTT
16	TRBV7-8	TRBJ1-2	.	.	CASSSLQQAKVYGYTF	TGTGCCAGCAGCTCACTACAACAGGCGAAAGTCTATGGCTACACCTTC
15	TRBV10-3	TRBJ2-1	.	TRBD1	CAISERDRGLNEQFF	TGTGCCATCAGTGAAAGGGACAGGGGGTTAAATGAGCAGTTCTTC
13	TRBV6-6	TRBJ1-2	.	TRBD1	CASSRTGGDGYTF	TGTGCCAGCAGCCGAACAGGGGGCGATGGCTACACCTTC
13	TRBV7-3	TRBJ2-5	few	.	CASSATGHETQYF	TGTGCCAGCAGCGCAACCGGGCACGAGACCCAGTACTTC
15	TRBV4-3	TRBJ2-7	few	TRBD1	CASSQGQGEAYEQYF	TGCGCCAGCAGCCAAGGACAGGGGGAGGCGTACGAGCAGTACTTC
15	TRBV7-8	TRBJ1-2	.	TRBD1	CASSFLGQGAGGHTF	TGTGCCAGCAGCTTTCTAGGACAGGGGGCAGGTGGCCACACCTTC
15	TRBV6-1	TRBJ2-3	.	TRBD1	CASIPGQVLSDTQYF	TGTGCCAGCATTCCGGGACAGGTTCTATCAGATACGCAGTATTTT
13	TRBV7-2	TRBJ2-1	.	.	CASSSRTVDEQFF	TGTGCCAGCAGTTCTCGGACCGTCGACGAGCAGTTCTTC
18	TRBV27	TRBJ2-6	.	TRBD1	CASSPTGGRLRGANVLTF	TGTGCCAGCAGTCCGACAGGGGGAAGGCTAAGGGGGGCCAACGTCCTGACTTTC
13	TRBV30	TRBJ2-2	.	.	CAWSVARAGELFF	TGTGCCTGGAGTGTTGCCAGGGCCGGGGAGCTGTTTTTT
14	TRBV5-4	TRBJ1-1	.	.	CASSSDWGVTEAFF	TGTGCCAGCAGCTCGGACTGGGGGGTAACTGAAGCTTTCTTT
14	TRBV5-1	TRBJ1-3	.	TRBD1	CASSAQGAGNTIYF	TGCGCCAGCAGCGCACAGGGGGCAGGAAACACCATATATTTT
14	TRBV28	TRBJ1-4	once	TRBD1	CASTEGGTNEKLFF	TGTGCCAGCACCGAAGGGGGCACTAATGAAAAACTGTTTTTT
13	TRBV2	TRBJ2-7	.	TRBD2	CASGSGGPYEQYF	TGTGCCAGCGGGTCGGGGGGGCCCTACGAGCAGTACTTC
16	TRBV27	TRBJ2-7	.	TRBD2	CASRGLAGAWGYEQYF	TGTGCCAGCAGGGGACTAGCGGGAGCTTGGGGCTACGAGCAGTACTTC
17	TRBV9	TRBJ2-3	.	.	CASNPAGPYSSTDTQYF	TGTGCCAGCAACCCTGCAGGGCCCTACTCTAGCACAGATACGCAGTATTTT
14	TRBV25-1	TRBJ1-2	once	TRBD1	CASSELGTGYGYTF	TGTGCCAGCAGTGAATTGGGGACAGGTTATGGCTACACCTTC
16	TRBV5-1	TRBJ1-6	.	.	CASSLEPTTYNSPLHF	TGCGCCAGCAGCTTGGAACCAACAACCTATAATTCACCCCTCCACTTT
19	TRBV21-1	TRBJ1-2	.	.	CASSKASGTGYSLNYGYTF	TGTGCCAGCAGCAAAGCTTCCGGGACAGGGTATTCCTTAAACTATGGCTACACCTTC
16	TRBV7-6	TRBJ2-3	.	.	CASSPVPSLSTDTQYF	TGTGCCAGCAGCCCCGTCCCATCCCTCAGCACAGATACGCAGTATTTT
13	TRBV10-2	TRBJ2-7	.	TRBD2	CASSGTSGYEQYF	TGCGCCAGCAGTGGGACTAGCGGCTACGAGCAGTACTTC
16	TRBV6-1	TRBJ2-5	.	TRBD2	CASSEASGGIQETQYF	TGTGCCAGCAGTGAAGCTAGCGGGGGGATCCAAGAGACCCAGTACTTC
15	TRBV7-3	TRBJ2-7	.	.	CASSIDSGGLYEQYF	TGTGCCAGCAGTATAGACAGCGGCGGGCTCTACGAGCAGTACTTC
14	TRBV7-9	TRBJ2-7	few	TRBD2	CASTASGSIYEQYF	TGTGCCAGCACGGCTAGCGGGAGTATCTACGAGCAGTACTTC
13	TRBV19	TRBJ2-3	.	.	CASSTGIPDTQYF	TGTGCCAGTAGTACAGGGATTCCAGATACGCAGTATTTT
17	TRBV28	TRBJ2-6	.	.	CASSIQGSFSGANVLTF	TGTGCCAGCAGCATCCAGGGATCCTTCTCTGGGGCCAACGTCCTGACTTTC
14	TRBV9	TRBJ2-7	.	TRBD2	CASSVGLAVGEQYF	TGTGCCAGCAGCGTCGGACTAGCCGTTGGCGAGCAGTACTTC
18	TRBV4-3	TRBJ2-1	.	.	CASSQDYGTPLGGNEQFF	TGCGCCAGCAGCCAAGATTACGGGACTCCCCTCGGGGGCAATGAGCAGTTCTTC